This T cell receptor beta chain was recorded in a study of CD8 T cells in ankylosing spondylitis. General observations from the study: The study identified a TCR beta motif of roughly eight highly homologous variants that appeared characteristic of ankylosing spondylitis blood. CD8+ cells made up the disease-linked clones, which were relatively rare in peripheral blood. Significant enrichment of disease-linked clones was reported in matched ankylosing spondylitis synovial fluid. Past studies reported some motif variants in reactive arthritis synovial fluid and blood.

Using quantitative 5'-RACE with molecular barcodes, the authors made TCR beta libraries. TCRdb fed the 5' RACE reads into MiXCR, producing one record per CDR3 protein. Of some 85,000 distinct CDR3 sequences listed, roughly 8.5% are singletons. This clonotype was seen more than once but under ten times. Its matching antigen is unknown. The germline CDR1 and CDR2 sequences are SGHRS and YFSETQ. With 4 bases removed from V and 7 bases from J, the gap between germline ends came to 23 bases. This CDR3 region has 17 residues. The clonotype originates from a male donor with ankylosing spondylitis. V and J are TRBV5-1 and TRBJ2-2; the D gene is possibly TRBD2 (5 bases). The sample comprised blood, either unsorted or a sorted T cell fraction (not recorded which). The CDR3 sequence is CASSPEERIATLGELFF. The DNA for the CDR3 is TGCGCCAGCAGCCCGGAGGAGAGGATAGCGACACTCGGGGAGCTGTTTTTT.